The source of this T cell receptor (beta chain) is a study of blood T cell repertoires in COVID-19. In the study overall: Sites across the United States, Italy and Spain contributed samples from acute and convalescent COVID-19.

The germline V gene has CDR1 KGHDR and CDR2 SFDVKD. The CDR3 loop spans 14 amino acids. Trimming at V came to 7 bases and at J to 2 bases, leaving 5 bases not matched to a gene. Original methodology: How many nucleated cells were present was estimated from reference gene primer amplification. Sequencing used immunoSEQ multiplex PCR; TCRdb keeps in-frame clones, though not all of them. That table furnishes V, J and clone size, whereas the DNA furnished D and trimming. Found here are some 190,000 clones, 82% of them singletons; the top ten hold over 9.5%. The genes are TRBV24-1 and TRBJ1-2; TRBD1 agrees at 8 bases. This clonotype was sampled from a woman at least 80 years old with active or convalescent COVID-19. The sequencing sample was made of peripheral blood. The CDR3 spells CATRETGENYGYTF. The CDR3 coding sequence is TGTGCCACCAGGGAGACAGGGGAGAACTATGGCTACACCTTC.